This T cell receptor beta chain is from a study of T cell changes during pregnancy in multiple sclerosis. Sequenced by immunoSEQ multiplex PCR; TCRdb stores in-frame clones only, minus some. The sample contains about 50,000 clones, roughly 90% of which appear only once. The V end was cut by 2 bases, the J end by 0 bases, with 11 bases between. The CDR3 runs to 17 residues. Per germline, CDR1 SGHTA and CDR2 FQGNSA. The TCR sequence derives from a female donor with multiple sclerosis, enrolled in a pregnancy study. This sequence joins TRBV7-2 and TRBJ2-6; D remains ambiguous. Sequenced material: CD4+ T cells from peripheral blood mononuclear cells, taken after pregnancy. CDR3 sequence (DNA): TGTGCCAGCAGCTTACCCCCTGGCTCCTCTGGGGCCAACGTCCTGACTTTC. Translating gives CASSLPPGSSGANVLTF. The full variable domain, rest sourced from reference TRBV7-2 and TRBJ2-6, is GAGVSQSPSNKVTEKGKDVELRCDPISGHTALYWYRQSLGQGLEFLIYFQGNSAPDKSGLPSDRFSAERTGGSVSTLTIQRTQQEDSAVYLCASSLPPGSSGANVLTFGAGSRLTVL.